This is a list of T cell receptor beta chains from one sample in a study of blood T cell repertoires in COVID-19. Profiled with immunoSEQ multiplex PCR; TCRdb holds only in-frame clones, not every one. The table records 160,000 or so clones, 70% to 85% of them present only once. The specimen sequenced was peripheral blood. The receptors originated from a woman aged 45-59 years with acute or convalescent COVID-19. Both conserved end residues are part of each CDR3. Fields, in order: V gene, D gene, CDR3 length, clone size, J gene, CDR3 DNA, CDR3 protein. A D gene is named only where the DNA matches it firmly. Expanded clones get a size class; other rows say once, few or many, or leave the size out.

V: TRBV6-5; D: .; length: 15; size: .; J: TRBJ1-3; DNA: TGTGCCAGCAGTTACGGTCCGGGGGCTGGAAACACCATATATTTT; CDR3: CASSYGPGAGNTIYF
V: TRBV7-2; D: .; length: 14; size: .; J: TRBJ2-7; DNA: TGTGCCAGCAGCTCGGTAAACCCGGGGTACGAGCAGTACTTC; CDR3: CASSSVNPGYEQYF
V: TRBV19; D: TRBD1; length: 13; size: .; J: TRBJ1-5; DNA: TGTGCCAGTAGTAACAGGGGTGTTTGGGCCCAGCATTTT; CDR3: CASSNRGVWAQHF
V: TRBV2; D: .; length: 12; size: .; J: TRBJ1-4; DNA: TGTGCCAGCACAGGGGATGGTGAAAAACTGTTTTTT; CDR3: CASTGDGEKLFF
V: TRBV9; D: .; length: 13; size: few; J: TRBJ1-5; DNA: TGTGCCAGCAGCGGGACACCTGATCAGCCCCAGCATTTT; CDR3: CASSGTPDQPQHF
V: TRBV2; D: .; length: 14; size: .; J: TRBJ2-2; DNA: TGTGCCAGCAGTCCCTCTAGTGTCACCGGGGAGCTGTTTTTT; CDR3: CASSPSSVTGELFF
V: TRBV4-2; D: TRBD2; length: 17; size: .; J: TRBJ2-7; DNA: TGTGCCAGCAGCCAAGATAGACTAGCGGGGGCCCCCTACGAGCAGTACTTC; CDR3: CASSQDRLAGAPYEQYF
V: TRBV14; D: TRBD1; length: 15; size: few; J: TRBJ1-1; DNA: TGTGCCAGCAGCCCGCAGGGGGCGATGAGAACTGAAGCTTTCTTT; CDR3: CASSPQGAMRTEAFF
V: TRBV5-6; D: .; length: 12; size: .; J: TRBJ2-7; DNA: TGTGCCAGCAGTACAGGTCCCTACGAGCAGTACTTC; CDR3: CASSTGPYEQYF
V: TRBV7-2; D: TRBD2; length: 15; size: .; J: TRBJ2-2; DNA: TGTGCCAGCAGCTTCGGGAGGGCCGGGGCCGGGGAGCTGTTTTTT; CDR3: CASSFGRAGAGELFF
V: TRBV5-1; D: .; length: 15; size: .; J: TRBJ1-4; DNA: TGCGCCAGCAGCTTAGGGACCTTCGCGGGGGAAAAACTGTTTTTT; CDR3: CASSLGTFAGEKLFF
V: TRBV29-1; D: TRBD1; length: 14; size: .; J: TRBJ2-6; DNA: TGCAGCGTTGGGCAGGGGGCTGGGGCCAACGTCCTGACTTTC; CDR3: CSVGQGAGANVLTF
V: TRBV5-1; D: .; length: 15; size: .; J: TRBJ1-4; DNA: TGCGCCAGCAGCTTGGCCCGCAGGGTAGGGGAAAAACTGTTTTTT; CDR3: CASSLARRVGEKLFF